This T cell receptor (beta chain) emerged from a study of Ad26.COV2.S vaccination and SARS-CoV-2 variants. Generated by immunoSEQ multiplex PCR, the TCRdb table keeps only in-frame clones and is missing some. The table has about 680,000 clones, approximately 88% seen once. Stated treatment: some 19 received Ad26.COV2.S at low or high dose, single or two shots; about 5 received placebo; per-sample allocation not given. After the first vaccine or placebo injection, samples were drawn on day 63. Looked up from germline, CDR1 is MNHNS and CDR2 is SASEGT. The CDR3 runs 14 residues. V dropped 3 bases and J dropped 10; count of bases not matched to a gene: 6.

The source was peripheral blood, collected in a trial of Ad26.COV2.S vaccine versus placebo. V is TRBV6-1 and J is TRBJ1-6, with TRBD1 identical over 7 bases. The sequence was collected from a person between 18 and 65 years old who received the Ad26.COV2.S COVID-19 vaccine or a placebo. The CDR3 bases are TGTGCCAGCAGTGATTTTACAGGGGTATCACCCCTCCACTTT. Protein product: CASSDFTGVSPLHF.